One and the same sample provided the 9 T cell receptor beta chains below, sequenced in a study of tumor-infiltrating lymphocytes in primary liver carcinoma. Germline DNA was also extracted, with blood RNA taken from unsorted whole blood. With a constant-region primer, TCR beta cDNA was made from 500 ng of total RNA. Generation of the TCR beta libraries relied on three nested multiplex PCR rounds using slightly modified ARM-PCR. The two initial PCR rounds, roughly 10 cycles each, used TRBV1-TRBV30 forward and C-beta reverse primers. TCRdb redid the calling of the multiplex PCR reads with MiXCR, one entry per CDR3 protein. The repertoire includes about 310,000 distinct CDR3 sequences, 58% of them detected once, and about 15% sits in the top ten. Sequencing input: peripheral blood. The receptor set was obtained from a woman in her 30s with primary liver carcinoma and hepatitis B virus infection.

The genes are TRBV12-3 or TRBV12-4 and TRBJ2-1, with TRBD1 matching 8 bases. CDR3 length: 15 amino acids. Trimming removed 7 bases from V and 4 bases from J; junction bases left unmatched: 9. DNA for the CDR3: TGTGCCAGCACCCAGGACAGGGCGGGATACAATGAGCAGTTCTTC. Its translation: CASTQDRAGYNEQFF.

A remark on this clonotype: Given a much more abundant clone one base away, this may be a read error. The chain carries TRBV4-3 and TRBJ2-1; D is perhaps TRBD1 (5 bases). CDR1 is LGHNA, CDR2 YSLEER, per germline. The CDR3 spans 13 residues. Written as DNA, the CDR3 is TGCGCCAGCAGGCAAGAGAAGGGGAATGTTCAGTTCTTC. Protein product: CASRQEKGNVQFF.

With regard to this clonotype: It may be a read error: a sequence one base away is much more abundant. The chain recombines TRBV4-3 with TRBJ2-7, with D unresolved. Germline CDR1 and CDR2: LGHNA and YSLEER. The CDR3 sequence is 10 residues long. The CDR3 DNA sequence: TGCGCCAACAGCCAAATAAGACTTAACTTC. This translates into CANSQIRLNF.

As concerns this clonotype: This may be a read error, as it is one base from a much larger clone. Lacking the conserved final phenylalanine or tryptophan, this CDR3 likely reflects a read error. This sequence joins TRBV12-3 or TRBV12-4 and TRBJ2-7; D assignment may be TRBD1 or TRBD2 (5 bases each). Trimming took off 3 bases at V and 7 bases at J, with 13 bases between the two ends. CDR3 length equals 13 residues. CDR3 region: CASSLKRGGEQYI. The CDR3 DNA sequence: TGTGCCAGCAGTTTGAAGAGGGGTGGGGAGCAGTACATC.

This clonotype was seen many times. The chain has TRBV6-2 or TRBV6-3 and TRBJ2-7; D unresolved. V gave up 6 bases and J gave up 4 bases, with 13 bases separating them. The V gene's germline CDR1 is MNHEY and CDR2 SVGEGT. The CDR3 is 13 residues long. The CDR3 DNA reads as TGTGCCAGCAGCTCGCTCCGATTTTACGAGCAGTACTTC. As protein: CASSSLRFYEQYF.

This clonotype has more than one count but fewer than ten. The chain couples TRBV14 to TRBJ2-7; D is perhaps TRBD2 (5 bases). Germline loops: CDR1 SGHDN, CDR2 FVKESK. The V end lost 1 base, the J end lost 5 bases, and 12 bases lay between the germline ends. This CDR3 has 14 amino acids. The CDR3 sequence is CASSQGSIGNEQYF. In DNA, the CDR3 is TGTGCCAGCAGCCAAGGTTCGATCGGGAACGAGCAGTACTTC.

The chain is built from TRBV9 and TRBJ1-1, with D possibly matching TRBD1 (6 bases). Germline values: CDR1 SGDLS, CDR2 YYNGEE. Trimming pared 3 bases from V and 4 bases from J, leaving 13 bases between. There are 14 residues in the CDR3. CDR3 DNA: TGTGCCAGCAGCGGGGGACATACTCCCACTGAAGCTTTCTTT. This sequence encodes CASSGGHTPTEAFF.

For this clonotype: An end of the junction differs from the germline gene, which may be a read error. The V gene is TRBV7-9, the J gene TRBJ2-3; TRBD1 agrees at 11 bases. The length of the CDR3 is 16 residues. Germline V gene lookup returns CDR1 SEHNR and CDR2 FQNEAQ (reference sequence). The CDR3 sequence: CASNDRDRGSTYTQYF. DNA of the CDR3: TGTGCCAGCAACGACCGGGACAGGGGGAGCACATATACGCAGTATTTT. The full variable domain, in which reference TRBV7-9 and TRBJ2-3 provide the parts outside the CDR3, is DTGVSQNPRHKITKRGQNVTFRCDPISEHNRLYWYRQTLGQGPEFLTYFQNEAQLEKSRLLSDRFSAERPKGSFSTLEIQRTEQGDSAMYLCASNDRDRGSTYTQYFGPGTRLTVL.

About this clonotype: A much larger clone differs by one base, so this may be a read error. V is TRBV6-1 and J is TRBJ1-1; 7 positions agree with TRBD1. In germline, CDR1 is MNHNS, CDR2 SASEGT. V lost 7 bases and J lost 7; bases outside the gene matches: 18. This CDR3 is 16 amino acids long. The CDR3 region is CASTSFWGAGGLEAFF. CDR3 sequence (DNA): TGTGCCAGCACCTCCTTTTGGGGGGCAGGGGGACTTGAAGCTTTCTTT.